The 24 T cell receptor beta chains below all came from one sample that was sequenced in a study of cytomegalovirus exposure and HLA in healthy donors. 60 Vbeta and 13 Jbeta primers were used in PCR. The repertoire was sequenced with immunoSEQ multiplex PCR; TCRdb's copy has only in-frame clones and lacks some. The sample includes 180,000 or so clones, approximately 80% of them seen just once. The sample comprised PBMCs. The origin of the receptors is a woman in her fifties or sixties in good health and CMV-seropositive.

This clone was seen only once. The rearrangement joins TRBV5-1 to TRBJ1-1; 8 bases agree with TRBD1. The V gene end was trimmed by 4 bases and the J gene end by 0 bases; junction bases not matched to a gene: 5. CDR1 and CDR2 from the germline V gene are SGHRS and YFSETQ. The CDR3 sequence is 15 residues long. The CDR3 region has the DNA TGCGCCAGCAGCGCTGGACAGGGAGTGAACACTGAAGCTTTCTTT. Amino acids: CASSAGQGVNTEAFF.

V gene TRBV27 combines with J gene TRBJ1-1; 9 nucleotides align to TRBD1. Germline lookup yields CDR1 MNHEY and CDR2 SMNVEV (reference sequence). J gave up 3 bases and V 4 bases, and 3 bases lay outside the gene matches. This CDR3 has 14 amino acids. CDR3 region: CASSSQGAHTEAFF. CDR3 DNA sequence: TGTGCCAGCAGTTCACAGGGGGCGCACACTGAAGCTTTCTTT.

The V and J genes are TRBV4-1 and TRBJ2-1; 7 bases match TRBD1. Germline CDR1 and CDR2: MGHRA and YSYEKL. The V segment lost 1 base and the J segment 6 bases; nucleotides outside the gene matches: 6. This CDR3 has 15 residues. The CDR3 nucleotides are TGCGCCAGCAGCCAAGTCCCGGACAGGTCCAATGAGCAGTTCTTC. Its translation: CASSQVPDRSNEQFF.

This chain links TRBV7-9 with TRBJ1-6; weak D call: TRBD1 (5 bases). There are 16 residues in the CDR3. Between the trimmed V and J ends, which lost 3 bases and 4 bases, there was a span of 13 bases. Germline lookup yields CDR1 SEHNR and CDR2 FQNEAQ (reference sequence). The CDR3 loop is CASSFPAGEYNSPLHF. CDR3 coding DNA: TGTGCCAGCAGCTTCCCTGCGGGGGAGTATAATTCACCCCTCCACTTT.

The V gene is TRBV2, the J gene TRBJ2-3; 12 bases are a match to TRBD2. This CDR3 has 15 residues. Germline-derived CDR1 and CDR2 are SNHLY and FYNNEI. V lost 7 bases, J lost 6 bases, and 8 bases stayed unmatched. The CDR3 coding sequence is TGTGCCAGCACCCGAGCTAGCGGGAGGGGGGATACGCAGTATTTT. Its translation is CASTRASGRGDTQYF.

V usage is TRBV6-1 and J usage is TRBJ1-2; 12 positions match TRBD1. V lost 3 bases, J lost 8 bases, and 7 bases stayed unmatched. CDR3 length: 15 amino acids. Germline CDR1 MNHNS, CDR2 SASEGT. The CDR3 DNA is TGTGCCAGCAGTGATCCGGGACAGGGGGCGAGGGGCTACACCTTC. Protein: CASSDPGQGARGYTF.

DNA of the CDR3: TGTGCCAGCAAAAGGGGCGGTAGACGGATCAGCTCTGGGGCCAACGTCCTGACTTTC. Its protein product is CASKRGGRRISSGANVLTF. V usage is TRBV28 and J usage is TRBJ2-6, with D possibly TRBD1 on 5 matching bases. Germline CDR1 and CDR2: MDHEN and SYDVKM. V was cut by 7 bases and J by 0 bases, with 22 bases left in between. This CDR3 comprises 19 residues.

A few counts support this clone. The chain joins TRBV7-9 to TRBJ1-5; 8 bases fit TRBD1. The CDR3 loop spans 15 amino acids. V trimming: 3 bases; J trimming: 4 bases; junction bases outside the gene matches: 5. Germline V gene data show CDR1 as SEHNR and CDR2 as FQNEAQ (reference sequence). The CDR3 DNA follows: TGTGCCAGCAGCTTGGCAGGGACAGGTAATCAGCCCCAGCATTTT. It specifies CASSLAGTGNQPQHF.

The genes are TRBV28 and TRBJ2-7; 8 nucleotides align to TRBD1. After removal of 10 bases from V and 4 bases from J, the junction contained 15 bases not matched to a gene. The CDR3 extends over 15 amino acids. CDR1 and CDR2 (germline): MDHEN, SYDVKM. The chain's CDR3 is CATSIRAGGGYEQYF. In DNA, the CDR3 is TGTGCCACCTCGATCCGGGCAGGGGGCGGATACGAGCAGTACTTC.

In its sample, this clone was seen once. The CDR3, as DNA: TGTGCCAGCAGGACTTTGGATCAGCCCCAGCATTTT. Translated, it gives CASRTLDQPQHF. The V gene is TRBV28, the J gene TRBJ1-5; the D is unclear. With 6 bases removed from V and 5 bases from J, the gap between germline ends came to 8 bases. The length of the CDR3 is 12 residues. Germline V gene lookup returns CDR1 MDHEN and CDR2 SYDVKM. Supplemented by reference TRBV28 and TRBJ1-5, the full variable domain reads DVKVTQSSRYLVKRTGEKVFLECVQDMDHENMFWYRQDPGLGLRLIYFSYDVKMKEKGDIPEGYSVSREKKERFSLILESASTNQTSMYLCASRTLDQPQHFGDGTRLSIL.

This clone was seen more than once but under ten times. V is TRBV6-1 and J is TRBJ2-2, with 8 bases that match TRBD1. With 3 bases clipped from V and 5 bases from J, the junction kept 8 bases outside the gene matches. The germline CDR1 and CDR2 sequences are MNHNS and SASEGT. The CDR3 is made up of 16 amino acids. The CDR3 sequence: CASSETGQGGTGELFF. CDR3 nucleotide sequence: TGTGCCAGCAGTGAGACCGGACAGGGTGGGACCGGGGAGCTGTTTTTT.

The chain has TRBV7-2 and TRBJ2-1; 8 bases align to TRBD2. There are 15 residues in the CDR3. After removal of 0 bases from V and 8 bases from J, the junction contained 6 bases not matched to a gene. Looked up from germline, CDR1 is SGHTA and CDR2 is FQGNSA. CDR3 amino acids: CASSLARGDVDEQFF. The CDR3 DNA is TGTGCCAGCAGCTTAGCGCGGGGGGACGTGGATGAGCAGTTCTTC.

As DNA, the CDR3 is TGCGCCAGCAGCCAAGCTATAGGAAGCGGGGGGGCCTTTGGCAATGAGCAGTTCTTC. Translated: CASSQAIGSGGAFGNEQFF. The J gene is TRBJ2-1, the V gene TRBV4-1; 10 bases fit TRBD2. J was trimmed by 6 bases and V by 1 base; bases with no gene match: 15. Germline-derived CDR1 and CDR2 are MGHRA and YSYEKL. The CDR3 is 19 residues long.

The CDR3 is CASSLASGGTDTQYF. CDR3 nucleotides: TGTGCCAGCAGCTTAGCCAGCGGAGGCACAGATACGCAGTATTTT. This chain joins TRBV7-9 and TRBJ2-3; the D gene is possibly TRBD2 (5 bases). CDR1 is SEHNR, CDR2 FQNEAQ, per germline (reference sequence). V dropped 0 bases and J dropped 1 base, with 8 bases sitting between them. The CDR3 sequence is 15 residues long.

The chain recombines TRBV27 with TRBJ2-7; possibly TRBD2 for D (5 bases). Per germline, CDR1 MNHEY and CDR2 SMNVEV (reference sequence). The V gene lost 6 bases and the J gene lost 3 bases, with 18 bases spanning the gap. The CDR3 runs 15 residues. The CDR3 DNA sequence: TGTGCCAGCAGCCCTTCGTCGGGGAGAGACTACGAGCAGTACTTC. Translating it yields CASSPSSGRDYEQYF.

The CDR3 nucleotides are TGCGCCAGCAGCCAAGATGCAGGGGCGTTGGGCAATCAGCCCCAGCATTTT. This translates into CASSQDAGALGNQPQHF. This chain uses TRBV4-3 with TRBJ1-5; TRBD1 is a possible D gene (6 bases). Per the germline V gene, CDR1 is LGHNA and CDR2 is YSLEER. The CDR3 has 17 amino acids. Trimming took off 0 bases at V and 2 bases at J, with 14 bases between the two ends.

The chain joins TRBV7-2 to TRBJ2-7; a possible D gene is TRBD1 (6 bases). This CDR3 region has 14 residues. Germline V gene lookup returns CDR1 SGHTA and CDR2 FQGNSA. The V end was cut by 4 bases, the J end by 8 bases, with 18 bases between. The CDR3 DNA sequence: TGTGCCAGCAGCTCGGACAGTCAAAGGGGGAAGCAGTACTTC. Its translation is CASSSDSQRGKQYF.

This clone was observed a few times. J is TRBJ1-2 and V is TRBV11-1; 10 bases map to TRBD1. V was clipped by 5 bases and J by 7 bases; unmatched bases: 13. Germline CDR1 reads SGHAT; CDR2 reads FQDESV (reference sequence). The CDR3 contains 16 residues. CDR3 in amino acids: CASSKEPGQGTGGYTF. The CDR3 bases are TGTGCCAGCAGCAAAGAGCCGGGACAGGGGACCGGTGGCTACACCTTC.

This chain connects TRBV7-3 to TRBJ2-7, with 8 nucleotides matching TRBD2. V lost 1 base, J lost 6 bases, and 8 bases stayed unmatched. Germline lookup yields CDR1 SGHTA and CDR2 FQGTGA. The CDR3 covers 15 residues. CDR3: CASSLRAEREFEQYF. The CDR3 DNA is TGTGCCAGCAGCTTAAGGGCTGAGCGGGAGTTCGAGCAGTACTTC.

In DNA form, the CDR3 reads TGCGCCAGCAGCCAAGTGGGTGGGTTCAAGGGGTTTGCCGGAAAACTGTTTTTT. It is translated as CASSQVGGFKGFAGKLFF. This chain uses TRBV4-1 with TRBJ1-4, with D possibly TRBD1 on 5 matching bases. V was shortened by 1 base and J by 10 bases, with 25 bases between the two germline ends. The length of the CDR3 is 18 residues. Germline lookup yields CDR1 MGHRA and CDR2 YSYEKL.

CDR3 nucleotides: TGTGCCAGTAGTATGCTGCCAGGGGGAGGCACTGAAGCTTTCTTT. This encodes CASSMLPGGGTEAFF. The V gene is TRBV19, the J gene TRBJ1-1; 7 nucleotides agree with TRBD1. V trimming: 3 bases; J trimming: 4 bases; junction bases outside the gene matches: 8. The CDR3 loop spans 15 amino acids. Germline CDR1 and CDR2: LNHDA and SQIVND (reference sequence).

The gene calls are TRBV7-2 and TRBJ1-6; D gene ambiguous. The CDR3 sequence is 16 residues long. Trimming removed 0 bases from V and 5 bases from J, with 11 bases in between. Germline-derived CDR1 and CDR2 are SGHTA and FQGNSA. CDR3 DNA: TGTGCCAGCAGCTTAGCCCCCCCTACTAATAATTCACCCCTCCACTTT. Translated, it gives CASSLAPPTNNSPLHF.

The CDR3 reads CATSRSAASGELFF. DNA for the CDR3: TGTGCCACCAGCCGATCCGCGGCCTCCGGGGAGCTGTTTTTT. The chain links TRBV15 to TRBJ2-2, with D uncertain. CDR1 is LNHNV and CDR2 is YYDKDF in the germline V gene (reference sequence). The CDR3 loop spans 14 amino acids. The V gene lost 5 bases and the J gene lost 6 bases, with 13 bases spanning the gap.

This clone came up a few times. The chain links TRBV11-2 to TRBJ2-7; 12 bases fit TRBD1. J lost 7 bases, V lost 2 bases, and 9 bases had no gene match. The CDR3 length is 16 residues. CDR1 SGHAT and CDR2 FQNNGV come from the germline V gene. The CDR3 nucleotides read TGTGCCAGCAGCTTAAACCCCGGGACAGGGGGCAGGGAGCAGTACTTC. Protein product: CASSLNPGTGGREQYF. Using reference TRBV11-2 and TRBJ2-7 for the parts outside the CDR3, the full variable domain is EAGVAQSPRYKIIEKRQSVAFWCNPISGHATLYWYQQILGQGPKLLIQFQNNGVVDDSQLPKDRFSAERLKGVDSTLKIQPAKLEDSAVYLCASSLNPGTGGREQYFGPGTRLTVT.